One sample yielded the 32 T cell receptor beta chains listed below, sequenced in a study of T cell responses to AZD1222 COVID-19 vaccine. The assay was immunoSEQ multiplex PCR, and TCRdb's table has in-frame clones only and misses some. Here the sample spans approximately 88,000 clones, roughly 94% being singletons. The specimen comprised peripheral blood, sampled on day 0 of AZD1222 vaccination. The receptor source for this set is an adult in good health.

This chain joins TRBV5-5 and TRBJ1-2; D remains ambiguous. V gave up 4 bases and J gave up 0 bases, with 16 bases separating them. CDR3 length equals 16 residues. Germline V gives CDR1 SGHKS, CDR2 YYEKEE (reference sequence). CDR3 region: CASSPQISHPNYGYTF. The DNA of the CDR3 is TGTGCCAGCAGCCCACAGATCTCCCATCCTAACTATGGCTACACCTTC.

This chain uses TRBV7-9 with TRBJ2-6; no reliable D call. Germline lookup yields CDR1 SEHNR and CDR2 FQNEAQ (reference sequence). The CDR3 runs 15 residues. Trimming took off 3 bases at V and 0 bases at J, with 6 bases between the two ends. The CDR3 DNA sequence: TGTGCCAGCAGCTTTTGGCTCTCTGGGGCCAACGTCCTGACTTTC. Translation: CASSFWLSGANVLTF.

This clone was seen a single time. The rearrangement links TRBV9 to TRBJ2-1, with 13 bases lining up with TRBD2. The germline V gene encodes CDR1 SGDLS and CDR2 YYNGEE. V lost 3 bases, J lost 5 bases, and 2 bases stayed unmatched. The CDR3 extends over 15 amino acids. The chain's CDR3 is CASSGGTSGDNEQFF. CDR3 nucleotides: TGTGCCAGCAGCGGAGGGACTAGCGGGGACAATGAGCAGTTCTTC. The complete variable domain, with remaining parts taken from reference TRBV9 and TRBJ2-1, reads DSGVTQTPKHLITATGQRVTLRCSPRSGDLSVYWYQQSLDQGLQFLIQYYNGEERAKGNILERFSAQQFPDLHSELNLSSLELGDSALYFCASSGGTSGDNEQFFGPGTRLTVL.

J is TRBJ1-5 and V is TRBV7-9; D remains ambiguous. This CDR3 region has 13 residues. Germline V gene sequence: CDR1 SEHNR, CDR2 FQNEAQ (reference sequence). The V gene lost 5 bases and the J gene lost 1 base, with 6 bases spanning the gap. The CDR3 loop is CASSANSNQPQHF. DNA of the CDR3: TGTGCCAGCAGCGCCAACAGCAATCAGCCCCAGCATTTT.

V gene TRBV27 combines with J gene TRBJ2-7, with 9 positions matching TRBD2. The CDR3 loop spans 14 amino acids. Germline assignment: CDR1 MNHEY and CDR2 SMNVEV (reference sequence). V shed 4 bases, J shed 2 bases, and the junction held 3 bases outside the gene matches. This CDR3 is CASSSAGGAYEQYF. CDR3 DNA: TGTGCCAGCAGTTCAGCGGGAGGAGCCTACGAGCAGTACTTC.

This rearrangement joins TRBV11-2 to TRBJ1-1, with a tentative D call TRBD1 (5 bases). The CDR3 has 14 amino acids. V was trimmed by 7 bases and J by 6 bases, leaving 18 bases between them. Germline V lookup: CDR1 SGHAT, CDR2 FQNNGV. The CDR3 sequence is CASTWTYDSAEAFF. The CDR3 DNA sequence: TGTGCCAGCACCTGGACATACGATAGCGCTGAAGCTTTCTTT.

This clone was detected only a few times. The CDR3 protein is CAIQGQGAHTEAFF. CDR3 bases: TGTGCCATCCAGGGGCAGGGGGCGCATACTGAAGCTTTCTTT. This chain links TRBV15 with TRBJ1-1, with TRBD1 matching over 8 bases. With 10 bases clipped from V and 5 bases from J, the junction kept 12 bases outside the gene matches. The CDR3 has 14 amino acids. Looked up from germline, CDR1 is LNHNV and CDR2 is YYDKDF (reference sequence).

Comments on this clone: This sample also contains other DNA sequences that code for the same CDR3. This chain joins TRBV27 and TRBJ2-3; no clear D gene. V was trimmed by 2 bases and J by 3 bases, leaving 6 bases between them. Germline V gives CDR1 MNHEY, CDR2 SMNVEV (reference sequence). The CDR3 is made up of 13 amino acids. DNA for the CDR3: TGTGCCAGCAGTTTAATAGGGACAGATACGCAGTATTTT. Its translation: CASSLIGTDTQYF.

This rearrangement joins TRBV15 to TRBJ2-5; 9 nucleotides match TRBD1. The V gene's germline CDR1 is LNHNV and CDR2 YYDKDF (reference sequence). The J segment lost 2 bases and the V segment lost 6 bases, leaving 25 bases of the junction unmatched. CDR3 length: 21 residues. The CDR3 is CATSPPRQDRGSVNNQETQYF. CDR3 bases: TGTGCCACCAGTCCCCCCCGTCAGGACAGGGGATCAGTTAACAATCAAGAGACCCAGTACTTC.

The genes are TRBV9 and TRBJ2-5; 9 nucleotides line up with TRBD2. After removal of 0 bases from V and 1 base from J, the junction contained 7 bases not matched to a gene. The germline gives CDR1 SGDLS, CDR2 YYNGEE. This CDR3 contains 17 residues. This CDR3 is CASSVGVRREGQETQYF. The DNA for the CDR3 is TGTGCCAGCAGCGTAGGGGTACGGCGGGAGGGCCAAGAGACCCAGTACTTC. Using reference TRBV9 and TRBJ2-5 for the parts outside the CDR3, the full variable domain is DSGVTQTPKHLITATGQRVTLRCSPRSGDLSVYWYQQSLDQGLQFLIQYYNGEERAKGNILERFSAQQFPDLHSELNLSSLELGDSALYFCASSVGVRREGQETQYFGPGTRLLVL.

The V and J genes are TRBV7-3 and TRBJ2-2; TRBD2 agrees at 9 bases. Trimming removed 5 bases from V and 5 bases from J; junction bases left unmatched: 12. From germline, CDR1 is SGHTA and CDR2 FQGTGA. The CDR3 has 17 residues. CDR3 bases: TGTGCCAGCAGCCCAACGGCGGCGGGAGGGAGGACCGGGGAGCTGTTTTTT. Protein: CASSPTAAGGRTGELFF.

This clone was observed once. The V call is TRBV6-2 or TRBV6-3, the J call TRBJ1-5; D call uncertain. The CDR3 runs 12 residues. The V end was cut by 4 bases, the J end by 7 bases, with 8 bases between. From germline, CDR1 is MNHEY and CDR2 SVGEGT. Here the CDR3 reads CASSSRRQPQHF. The DNA of the CDR3 is TGTGCCAGCAGTTCCCGTCGGCAGCCCCAGCATTTT.

This chain links TRBV2 with TRBJ2-1; D remains ambiguous. CDR3 length: 12 amino acids. CDR1 is SNHLY, CDR2 FYNNEI, per germline. CDR3 sequence (DNA): TGTGCAAACCAGCGACGACTCAATGAGCAGTTCTTC. Residues: CANQRRLNEQFF.

The genes are TRBV18 and TRBJ2-7, with a weak D call TRBD1 (5 bases). V was trimmed by 5 bases and J by 0 bases, leaving 8 bases between them. Germline assignment: CDR1 KGHSH and CDR2 LQKENI. There are 13 residues in the CDR3. The CDR3 sequence: CASSAGLSYEQYF. DNA of the CDR3: TGTGCCAGCTCAGCAGGGCTCTCCTACGAGCAGTACTTC.

The chain uses TRBV6-5 and TRBJ2-3; 10 bases are shared with TRBD2. Germline V gene data show CDR1 as MNHEY and CDR2 as SVGAGI. The CDR3 is 15 residues long. V lost 0 bases and J lost 4; bases outside the gene matches: 1. The CDR3 sequence: CASSYSAGGPDTQYF. CDR3 coding DNA: TGTGCCAGCAGTTACTCAGCGGGAGGGCCAGATACGCAGTATTTT.

CDR3 sequence: CASSSTASARNTIYF. The CDR3 DNA reads TGTGCCAGCAGTTCGACAGCATCGGCGCGAAACACCATATATTTT. V usage is TRBV27 and J usage is TRBJ1-3; possibly TRBD1 for D (5 bases). V lost 4 bases and J lost 5, with 15 bases in between. The CDR3 has 15 amino acids. Germline lookup yields CDR1 MNHEY and CDR2 SMNVEV (reference sequence).

The chain uses TRBV7-2 and TRBJ2-2; perhaps TRBD2 as D (5 bases). V was pared by 2 bases and J by 11 bases, with 9 bases between. The CDR3 extends over 12 amino acids. Germline CDR1 reads SGHTA; CDR2 reads FQGNSA. The chain's CDR3 is CASSLNGGELFF. DNA for the CDR3: TGTGCCAGCAGCTTAAATGGAGGAGAGCTGTTTTTT. Together with reference TRBV7-2 and TRBJ2-2, the CDR3 gives the full variable domain: GAGVSQSPSNKVTEKGKDVELRCDPISGHTALYWYRQSLGQGLEFLIYFQGNSAPDKSGLPSDRFSAERTGGSVSTLTIQRTQQEDSAVYLCASSLNGGELFFGEGSRLTVL.

The CDR3 protein is CASSFRVGVTQYF. CDR3 sequence (DNA): TGTGCCAGCAGCTTTAGGGTAGGGGTGACCCAGTACTTC. V is TRBV7-9 and J is TRBJ2-5; D perhaps matches TRBD1 (5 bases). This CDR3 is 13 amino acids long. Trimming removed 3 bases from V and 7 bases from J, with 12 bases in between. Germline V lookup: CDR1 SEHNR, CDR2 FQNEAQ (reference sequence).

The chain uses TRBV29-1 and TRBJ2-2; D perhaps matches TRBD1 (6 bases). There are 13 residues in the CDR3. The germline V gene has CDR1 SQVTM and CDR2 ANQGSEA. Trimming removed 7 bases at V and 7 bases at J, with 16 bases between. Here the CDR3 DNA reads TGCAGCGCTGGGACCCGAGGGGGCGGGGAGCTGTTTTTT. This codes for CSAGTRGGGELFF.

Only one count was recorded for this clone. J is TRBJ2-2 and V is TRBV10-3; 8 nucleotides align to TRBD2. The germline V gene has CDR1 ENHRY and CDR2 SYGVKD. V lost 2 bases and J lost 10; bases outside the gene matches: 0. This CDR3 is 12 amino acids long. CDR3 protein: CAISEGLAELFF. CDR3 coding DNA: TGTGCCATCAGTGAGGGACTAGCGGAGCTGTTTTTT.

The V and J genes are TRBV27 and TRBJ2-3; 7 nucleotides align to TRBD2. Looked up from germline, CDR1 is MNHEY and CDR2 is SMNVEV (reference sequence). The V and J ends lost 1 base and 2 bases, in that order; junction bases with no gene match: 3. This CDR3 is built from 15 residues. The CDR3 DNA sequence: TGTGCCAGCAGTTTATTACGGGAGGTCACAGATACGCAGTATTTT. Protein product: CASSLLREVTDTQYF.

In this sample, this clone turned up a few times. The chain uses TRBV27 and TRBJ2-2; a possible D gene is TRBD1 (5 bases). The length of the CDR3 is 15 residues. Germline CDR1 MNHEY, CDR2 SMNVEV (reference sequence). Deletions cut 9 bases from V and 4 bases from J, with 18 bases between. Here the CDR3 DNA reads TGTGCCAGTGCCCTCAGCCAGGGTGGCACCGGGGAGCTGTTTTTT. This translates into CASALSQGGTGELFF.

This chain links TRBV28 with TRBJ2-5; 9 positions match TRBD1. CDR3 length equals 14 residues. The V segment lost 4 bases and the J segment 5 bases; nucleotides outside the gene matches: 5. CDR1 and CDR2 from the germline V gene are MDHEN and SYDVKM. The CDR3 reads CASSSGQGTETQYF. The DNA of the CDR3 is TGTGCCAGCAGTTCGGGACAGGGTACCGAGACCCAGTACTTC.

The chain recombines TRBV7-9 with TRBJ1-4, with no clear D. Trimming removed 1 base at V and 4 bases at J, with 7 bases between. CDR1 and CDR2 (germline): SEHNR, FQNEAQ (reference sequence). This CDR3 contains 14 residues. In nucleotides, the CDR3 is TGTGCCAGCAGCTTAGGGGCCAGTAATGAAAAACTGTTTTTT. Its translation is CASSLGASNEKLFF.

Remarks on this clone: This sample includes further DNA sequences coding for the same CDR3. V and J are TRBV27 and TRBJ2-7; D remains unclear. Between the trimmed V and J ends, which lost 6 bases and 3 bases, there was a span of 6 bases. The CDR3 contains 11 residues. Germline-derived CDR1 and CDR2 are MNHEY and SMNVEV (reference sequence). The CDR3 nucleotides read TGTGCCAGCAGCAGTTACTACGAGCAGTACTTC. It yields the protein CASSSYYEQYF.

V usage is TRBV5-1 and J usage is TRBJ2-5, with D maybe TRBD2 (5 bases). Germline CDR1 reads SGHRS; CDR2 reads YFSETQ. V lost 4 bases and J 5 bases, leaving 15 bases between the germline ends. This CDR3 contains 14 residues. CDR3 protein: CASSIGGLAETQYF. In DNA form, the CDR3 reads TGCGCCAGCAGCATCGGAGGCTTAGCGGAGACCCAGTACTTC. Complete variable domain (other parts from reference TRBV5-1 and TRBJ2-5): KAGVTQTPRYLIKTRGQQVTLSCSPISGHRSVSWYQQTPGQGLQFLFEYFSETQRNKGNFPGRFSGRQFSNSRSEMNVSTLELGDSALYLCASSIGGLAETQYFGPGTRLLVL.

This clone showed up just once. V is TRBV28 and J is TRBJ2-1, with TRBD2 matching over 7 bases. Looked up from germline, CDR1 is MDHEN and CDR2 is SYDVKM. CDR3 length: 14 amino acids. Losses at the gene ends were 8 bases for V and 3 bases for J; bases not matched to a gene: 7. The CDR3 bases are TGTGCCAGCCTAGGGACGGGAGGCTACAATGAGCAGTTCTTC. It is translated as CASLGTGGYNEQFF.

The J gene is TRBJ2-6, the V gene TRBV27, with 11 bases aligning to TRBD2. The CDR3 has 22 residues. Germline trimming cut 1 base from V and 0 bases from J; bases unmatched to any gene: 14. In germline, CDR1 is MNHEY, CDR2 SMNVEV (reference sequence). CDR3: CASSLYAPIGTSGYSGANVLTF. CDR3 coding DNA: TGTGCCAGCAGTTTATACGCCCCCATCGGGACTAGCGGATACTCTGGGGCCAACGTCCTGACTTTC.

This chain connects TRBV19 to TRBJ1-5; TRBD1 agrees at 8 bases. Germline values: CDR1 LNHDA, CDR2 SQIVND (reference sequence). The V segment lost 5 bases and the J segment 3 bases; nucleotides outside the gene matches: 6. The CDR3 extends over 15 amino acids. CDR3 sequence reads: CASSPGQDPNQPQHF. In DNA, the CDR3 is TGTGCCAGTAGTCCGGGACAGGACCCCAATCAGCCCCAGCATTTT.

V gene TRBV24-1 combines with J gene TRBJ1-1; D not resolved. This CDR3 region has 13 residues. Germline V gene sequence: CDR1 KGHDR, CDR2 SFDVKD. With 4 bases removed from V and 1 base from J, the gap between germline ends came to 6 bases. Written as DNA, the CDR3 is TGTGCCACCAGTGAGCGGCAGAACACTGAAGCTTTCTTT. Translated: CATSERQNTEAFF.

This chain joins TRBV7-8 and TRBJ1-2; no definite D call. V was pared by 1 base and J by 12 bases, with 12 bases between. CDR1 and CDR2 from the germline V gene are SGHVS and FQNEAQ. The CDR3 consists of 12 residues. The DNA for the CDR3 is TGTGCCAGCAGCTTAGGATGGGCAGAAAACACCTTC. This encodes CASSLGWAENTF.

The chain has TRBV19 and TRBJ1-3; D is ambiguous. Trimming shortened V by 10 bases and J by 0 bases, and 16 bases separated the two germline ends. The CDR3 is made up of 15 amino acids. Germline V gene sequence: CDR1 LNHDA, CDR2 SQIVND (reference sequence). The CDR3 sequence is CATKRISASGNTIYF. The CDR3 DNA sequence: TGTGCCACTAAGAGGATCTCAGCCTCTGGAAACACCATATATTTT.